These T cell receptor beta chains were read from a single sample in a study of response to subunit inactivated influenza vaccine. TCRdb ran MiXCR on the RT-PCR reads and lists one entry per CDR3 protein. Among fewer than 800,000 distinct CDR3 sequences listed, 15% to 18% were seen once. Sequences were derived from PBMCs from blood, sampled about 13 days after vaccination. These receptors came from a man between 45 and 60 years old who received an inactivated influenza vaccine. CDR3s include the opening cysteine and the closing phenylalanine or tryptophan. Fields, in order: J gene, clone size, V gene, D gene, CDR3 DNA, CDR3 protein. A D gene is named only where the DNA matches it firmly. Clone size, where shown, is once, few, many, or a class for clones that have expanded.

>TRBJ2-3|-|TRBV21-1|-
TGTGCCAGCAGCAAAGAAGACTGCTGCACAGATACGCAGTATTTT
CASSKEDCCTDTQYF
>TRBJ1-5|-|TRBV5-6|TRBD1
TGTGCCAGCAGCATACCTCCGGGACAGGGGATTCAGCCCCAGCATTTT
CASSIPPGQGIQPQHF
>TRBJ2-5|-|TRBV5-1|-
TGCGCCAGCAGCCCGACACGGTCGCAAGAGACCCAGTACTTC
CASSPTRSQETQYF
>TRBJ2-7|few|TRBV5-5|TRBD1
TGTGCCAGCAGCCGGGACAGGGTGGACTACGAGCAGTACTTC
CASSRDRVDYEQYF
>TRBJ1-2|few|TRBV28|TRBD1
TGTGCCAGCAGTTTTACAGGGGGCTATGGCTACACCTTC
CASSFTGGYGYTF
>TRBJ2-1|-|TRBV20-1|-
TGCAGTGCTAGAGTAGGCCCCCGGGCCTCCTACAATGAGCAGTTCTTC
CSARVGPRASYNEQFF
>TRBJ1-5|few|TRBV4-1|-
TGCGCCAGCAGCCAAGATCACTCTTGGGTTCAGCCCCAGCATTTT
CASSQDHSWVQPQHF
>TRBJ1-4|-|TRBV12-3/TRBV12-4|-
TGTGCCAGCAGTTTCGGAGTGCAGGAAAAACTGTTTTTT
CASSFGVQEKLFF
>TRBJ1-1|few|TRBV5-1|TRBD1
TGCGCCAGCAGCTTGGAGGGACAGGGCTTTAACACTGAAGCTTTCTTT
CASSLEGQGFNTEAFF
>TRBJ2-7|many|TRBV15|-
TGTGCCACCAGCAGGTACGGAGGGAGCGGAGCTTACGAGCAGTACTTC
CATSRYGGSGAYEQYF
>TRBJ2-2|few|TRBV12-3/TRBV12-4|-
TGTGCCAGCAGTCAGGGGCTGGGGACCGGGGAGCTGTTTTTT
CASSQGLGTGELFF
>TRBJ2-3|few|TRBV20-1|-
TGCAGTGCTAGGCCCCTAGCGAGGACAGATACGCAGTATTTT
CSARPLARTDTQYF
>TRBJ2-5|-|TRBV15|TRBD1
TGTGCCACCAGCAGAGAGTGGACAGGGGGCGCGGAGACCCAGTACTTC
CATSREWTGGAETQYF
>TRBJ2-7|-|TRBV15|-
TGTGCCACCAGCAGAGTTAGTGGTTACGAGCAGTACTTC
CATSRVSGYEQYF
>TRBJ2-7|-|TRBV4-2|-
TGTGCCAGCAGCCAAAATCCTACAGGGCGCTACGAGCAGTACTTC
CASSQNPTGRYEQYF
>TRBJ2-3|-|TRBV20-1|TRBD2
TGCAGTGCAATACTAGCGGGAGTTGCCCAGGATACGCAGTATTTT
CSAILAGVAQDTQYF
>TRBJ1-1|-|TRBV5-1|-
TGCGCCAGCAGCTTTGACCTTAACGCTGAAGCTTTCTTT
CASSFDLNAEAFF
>TRBJ2-1|few|TRBV3-1|-
TGTGCCAGCAGCCATCCCCCTACTCAGGGGGGGTGGGAGCAGTTCTTC
CASSHPPTQGGWEQFF
>TRBJ2-4|few|TRBV25-1|TRBD2
TGTGCCAGCAGTGAACCCGGGAGGGACATTCAGTACTTC
CASSEPGRDIQYF
>TRBJ2-1|many|TRBV12-3/TRBV12-4|TRBD2
TGTGCCAGCAGTCCGGGGACTACCCTCAATGAGCAGTTCTTC
CASSPGTTLNEQFF
>TRBJ2-7|-|TRBV5-1|-
TGCGCCAGCAGCTTGTCTACCCCTTACGAGCAGTACTTC
CASSLSTPYEQYF
>TRBJ2-1|-|TRBV5-5|-
TGTGCCAGCAGCTTGGACACTGTCTACAATGAGCAGTTCTTC
CASSLDTVYNEQFF
>TRBJ2-1|-|TRBV5-1|-
TGCGCCAGCAGCTCGGAGGGGGGGAATGAGCAGTTCTTC
CASSSEGGNEQFF
>TRBJ2-1|-|TRBV6-1|-
TGTGCCAGCAGTGCCTTCCCGGCAAATGAGCAGTTCTTC
CASSAFPANEQFF
>TRBJ1-6|few|TRBV20-1|-
TGCAGTGCTAGAGATCTGAGGTCGGGGGATTCACCCCTCCACTTT
CSARDLRSGDSPLHF
>TRBJ2-3|few|TRBV10-3|-
TGTGCCATCAGTGGTGGTAGCGACACAGATACGCAGTATTTT
CAISGGSDTDTQYF
>TRBJ2-7|few|TRBV7-2|-
TGTGCCAGCAGTCTTCCCACTAGGTACGAGCAGTACTTC
CASSLPTRYEQYF
>TRBJ2-1|few|TRBV10-3|TRBD1
TGTGCCATCAGAGGAACGGGACAGAACATGGATGAGCAGTTCTTC
CAIRGTGQNMDEQFF
>TRBJ2-7|-|TRBV4-3|TRBD2
TGCGCCAGCAGCCAAAGTCGCTTAGCGGGACGCGCCCCCTACGAGCAGTACTTC
CASSQSRLAGRAPYEQYF
>TRBJ2-2|-|TRBV7-9|TRBD2
TGTGCCAGCAGCTGGAGACTAGCGGCCGCGAACACCGGGGAGCTGTTTTTT
CASSWRLAAANTGELFF
>TRBJ2-1|-|TRBV27|TRBD1
TGTGCCAGCAGTTTATGGGGGACAGGGAGTTACGAGCAGTTCTTC
CASSLWGTGSYEQFF
>TRBJ2-7|many|TRBV10-3|TRBD2
TGTGCCATAGCCACCTCAGCGGGGGAGCAGTACTTC
CAIATSAGEQYF
>TRBJ2-4|-|TRBV5-1|TRBD2
TGCGCCAGCAGCTTGGAGGCGGGGGGGGCCAAAAACATTCAGTACTTC
CASSLEAGGAKNIQYF
>TRBJ1-2|many|TRBV28|-
TGTGCCAGCAGTTTAGAAGGGGGCTATGGCTACACCTTC
CASSLEGGYGYTF
>TRBJ2-2|-|TRBV27|TRBD1
TGTGCCAGCCGAACCGGGACAGTGAACACCGGGGAGCTGCTTTTT
CASRTGTVNTGELLF
>TRBJ1-5|-|TRBV30|-
TGTGCCTGGAGTGGAAATAGCAATCAGCCCCAGCATTTT
CAWSGNSNQPQHF
>TRBJ2-1|-|TRBV28|TRBD1
TGTGCCAGCAGTCCGGGACAGGGGGGGACTAGACCCTGGGATGAGCAGTTCTTC
CASSPGQGGTRPWDEQFF
>TRBJ1-3|few|TRBV4-1|TRBD1
TGCGCCAGCAGCCAAGACCCTGACAGGGTCTCTGGAAACACCATATATTTT
CASSQDPDRVSGNTIYF
>TRBJ2-1|many|TRBV24-1|TRBD2
TGTGCCACCAGTGATTTGGGCAGCGGGAGGGTAAATGAGCAGTTCTTC
CATSDLGSGRVNEQFF
>TRBJ1-1|-|TRBV20-1|-
TGCAGTGCAGCAACAGGTCCCAGATATGTTTTCTTT
CSAATGPRYVFF